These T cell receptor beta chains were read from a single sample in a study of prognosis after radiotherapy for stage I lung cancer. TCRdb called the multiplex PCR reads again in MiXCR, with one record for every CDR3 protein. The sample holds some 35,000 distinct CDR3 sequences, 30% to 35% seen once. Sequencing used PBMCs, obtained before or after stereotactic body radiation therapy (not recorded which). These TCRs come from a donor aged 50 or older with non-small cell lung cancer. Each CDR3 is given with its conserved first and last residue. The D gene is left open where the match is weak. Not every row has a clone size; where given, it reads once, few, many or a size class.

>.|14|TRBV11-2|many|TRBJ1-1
CASSTEGPDTEAFF
TGTGCCAGCAGCACCGAGGGGCCAGACACTGAAGCTTTCTTT
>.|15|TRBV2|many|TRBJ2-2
CASSGEQGRTGELFF
TGTGCCAGCAGTGGTGAGCAGGGTCGGACCGGGGAGCTGTTTTTT
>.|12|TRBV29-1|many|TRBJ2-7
CSGGDSSYEQYF
TGCAGCGGGGGGGACAGCTCCTACGAGCAGTACTTC
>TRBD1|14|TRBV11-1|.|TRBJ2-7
CASSRRTGVWEQYF
TGTGCCAGCAGTCGTCGCACAGGGGTTTGGGAGCAGTACTTC
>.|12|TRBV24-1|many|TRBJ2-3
CATSTGGDTQYF
TGTGCCACCAGTACAGGTGGGGATACGCAGTATTTT
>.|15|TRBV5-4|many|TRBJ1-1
CASTPGAARNTEAFF
TGTGCCAGCACCCCGGGGGCAGCAAGGAACACTGAAGCTTTCTTT
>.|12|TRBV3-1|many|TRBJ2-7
CASAGYRNEQYF
TGTGCCAGCGCAGGGTACAGGAACGAGCAGTACTTC
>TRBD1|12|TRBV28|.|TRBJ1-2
CASTTGVRGYTF
TGTGCCAGCACGACAGGGGTCCGAGGCTACACCTTC
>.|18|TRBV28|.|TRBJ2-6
CASSLSLFTDSGANVLTF
TGTGCCAGCAGTTTATCCCTTTTCACGGACTCTGGGGCCAACGTCCTGACTTTC
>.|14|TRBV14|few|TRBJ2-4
CASSLGTQGAIQYF
TGTGCCAGCAGTTTGGGTACCCAAGGGGCCATTCAGTACTTC
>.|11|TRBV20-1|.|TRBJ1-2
CSASWDYGYTF
TGCAGTGCTAGTTGGGACTATGGCTACACCTTC
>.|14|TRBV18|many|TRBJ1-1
CASSPSTGNTEAFF
TGTGCCAGCTCACCATCGACAGGGAACACTGAAGCTTTCTTT
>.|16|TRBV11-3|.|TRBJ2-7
CASSLEGHGVTYEQYF
TGTGCCAGCAGCTTAGAAGGACATGGGGTGACCTACGAGCAGTACTTC
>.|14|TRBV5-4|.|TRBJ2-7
CASSERTANYEQYF
TGTGCCAGCAGCGAGAGGACAGCAAACTACGAGCAGTACTTC
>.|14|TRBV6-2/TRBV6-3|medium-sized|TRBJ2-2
CASCKGRNTGELFF
TGTGCCAGCTGTAAAGGCAGGAACACCGGGGAGCTGTTTTTT
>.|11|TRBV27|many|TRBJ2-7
CASKNSYEQYF
TGTGCCAGCAAGAACTCCTACGAGCAGTACTTC
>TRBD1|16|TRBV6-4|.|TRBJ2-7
CASKMGQGIPYYEQYF
TGTGCCAGCAAGATGGGACAGGGGATTCCCTACTACGAGCAGTACTTC
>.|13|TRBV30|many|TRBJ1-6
CAWNGSPGSPLHF
TGTGCCTGGAACGGGTCCCCGGGGTCACCCCTCCACTTT
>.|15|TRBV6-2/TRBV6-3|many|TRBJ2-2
CASSPRGRDTGELFF
TGTGCCAGCAGTCCTCGGGGGCGCGACACCGGGGAGCTGTTTTTT
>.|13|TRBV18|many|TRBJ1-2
CASSPSSRAGYTF
TGTGCCAGCTCCCCATCGTCGAGGGCTGGCTACACCTTC
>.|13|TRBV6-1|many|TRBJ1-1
CASSEPWGTEAFF
TGTGCCAGCAGTGAACCCTGGGGGACTGAAGCTTTCTTT
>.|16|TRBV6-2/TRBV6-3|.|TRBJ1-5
CASRIIQGYINHPQHF
TGTGCCAGCAGGATCATACAGGGTTATATCAATCATCCCCAGCATTTT
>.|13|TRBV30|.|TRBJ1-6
CAWSVQADSPLHF
TGTGCCTGGAGTGTACAGGCGGATTCACCCCTCCACTTT
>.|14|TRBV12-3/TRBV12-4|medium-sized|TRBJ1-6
CASSLRGPNSPLHF
TGTGCCAGCAGTTTAAGGGGCCCTAATTCACCCCTCCACTTT
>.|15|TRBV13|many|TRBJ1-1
CASSLVSLMNTEAFF
TGTGCCAGCAGCCTCGTTAGCCTCATGAACACTGAAGCTTTCTTT
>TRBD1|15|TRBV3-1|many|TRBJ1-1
CASSARDRVGTEAFF
TGTGCCAGCAGCGCACGGGACAGGGTTGGCACTGAAGCTTTCTTT
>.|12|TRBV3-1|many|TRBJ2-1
CASSLRGDEQFF
TGTGCCAGCAGTCTTCGGGGAGATGAGCAGTTCTTC
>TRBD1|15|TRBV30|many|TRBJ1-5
CAWRRPGTGVQPQHF
TGTGCCTGGAGGAGGCCCGGGACAGGGGTTCAGCCCCAGCATTTT
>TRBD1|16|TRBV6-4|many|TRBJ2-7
CASSAPTGTDSSEQYF
TGTGCCAGCAGTGCCCCCACCGGGACAGACAGTTCCGAGCAGTACTTC
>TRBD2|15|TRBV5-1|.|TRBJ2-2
CASSPGTSNTGELFF
TGCGCCAGCAGCCCCGGGACTAGCAACACCGGGGAGCTGTTTTTT
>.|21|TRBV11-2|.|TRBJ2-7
CASSLPNSSGRLAKSFYEQYF
TGTGCCAGCAGCTTACCTAACTCATCGGGACGCCTAGCCAAAAGCTTCTACGAGCAGTACTTC
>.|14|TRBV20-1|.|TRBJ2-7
CSGGGPTSRYEQYF
TGCAGTGGAGGGGGACCGACAAGCCGCTACGAGCAGTACTTC
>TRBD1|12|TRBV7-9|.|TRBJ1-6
CASIFGGQGVFF
TGTGCCAGCATCTTCGGGGGCCAGGGGGTTTTCTTT
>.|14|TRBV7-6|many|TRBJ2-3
CASSFEWGTDTQYF
TGTGCCAGCAGCTTCGAATGGGGCACAGATACGCAGTATTTT
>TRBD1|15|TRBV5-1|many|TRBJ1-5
CASSLGQGSNQPQHF
TGCGCCAGCAGCTTGGGACAGGGAAGCAATCAGCCCCAGCATTTT
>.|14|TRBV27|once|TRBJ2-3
CASSPEQCTYTQYF
TGTGCCAGCAGTCCTGAACAGTGCACATATACGCAGTATTTT
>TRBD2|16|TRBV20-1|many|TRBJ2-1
CSASPAGLAGVDEQFF
TGCAGTGCTAGCCCAGCGGGACTAGCGGGAGTGGATGAGCAGTTCTTC
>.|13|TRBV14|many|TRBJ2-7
CASSRYLEDEQYF
TGTGCCAGCAGCCGCTATCTCGAGGACGAGCAGTACTTC
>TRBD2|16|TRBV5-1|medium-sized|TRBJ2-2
CASSESGRAAAGELFF
TGCGCCAGCAGCGAGAGCGGGAGGGCCGCGGCCGGGGAGCTGTTTTTT
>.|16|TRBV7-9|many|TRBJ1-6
CASSLVVGHINSPLHF
TGTGCCAGCAGCTTAGTTGTGGGACACATTAATTCACCCCTCCACTTT
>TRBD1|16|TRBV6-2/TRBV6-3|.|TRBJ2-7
CASSRDRGRCPYEQYF
TGTGCCAGCAGTAGGGACAGGGGGCGGTGCCCCTACGAGCAGTACTTC
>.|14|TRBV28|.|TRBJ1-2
CASSSSGPSRGYTF
TGTGCCAGCAGTTCCTCCGGGCCCTCGAGGGGCTACACCTTC
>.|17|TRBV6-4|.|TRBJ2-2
CAETTDITASNTVELFF
TGTGCCGAAACGACGGACATAACGGCCTCTAACACCGTGGAGCTGTTTTTT
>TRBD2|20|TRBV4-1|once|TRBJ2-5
CASSQGFASTSGGARETQYF
TGCGCCAGCAGCCAAGGGTTCGCTTCGACTAGCGGGGGGGCCAGAGAGACCCAGTACTTC
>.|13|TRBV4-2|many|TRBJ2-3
CASSRSGGDTQYF
TGTGCCAGCAGCCGGAGTGGGGGGGATACGCAGTATTTT
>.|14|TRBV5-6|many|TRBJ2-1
CASSRGGRANEQFF
TGTGCCAGCAGCCGCGGAGGGCGGGCGAATGAGCAGTTCTTC
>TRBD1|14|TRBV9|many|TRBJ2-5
CASSVGGQQETQYF
TGTGCCAGCAGCGTAGGGGGACAGCAAGAGACCCAGTACTTC
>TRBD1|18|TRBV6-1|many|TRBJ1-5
CASSEAIDRVPRGQPQHF
TGTGCCAGCAGTGAAGCGATTGACAGGGTGCCGCGGGGTCAGCCCCAGCATTTT
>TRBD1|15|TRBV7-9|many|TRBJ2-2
CASSLGQGMVGELFF
TGTGCCAGCAGCTTGGGACAGGGGATGGTCGGGGAGCTGTTTTTT
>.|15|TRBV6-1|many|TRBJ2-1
CASSEARVGNNEQFF
TGTGCCAGCAGTGAAGCCCGGGTTGGGAACAATGAGCAGTTCTTC
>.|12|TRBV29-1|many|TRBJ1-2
CSVEPEAYGYTF
TGCAGCGTTGAACCAGAAGCCTATGGCTACACCTTC
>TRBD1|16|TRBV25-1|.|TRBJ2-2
CASSVGTGPDTGELFF
TGTGCCAGCAGTGTCGGGACAGGCCCTGACACCGGTGAGCTGTTTTTT
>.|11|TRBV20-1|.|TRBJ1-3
CSARDGNTIYF
TGCAGTGCTAGAGACGGAAACACCATATATTTT
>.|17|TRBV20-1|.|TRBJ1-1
CSASIIGGAKINTEAFF
TGCAGTGCCAGCATTATCGGGGGCGCGAAGATTAACACTGAAGCTTTCTTT
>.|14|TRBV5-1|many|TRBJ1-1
CASSLGQVNTEAFF
TGCGCCAGCAGCTTGGGACAGGTGAACACTGAAGCTTTCTTT
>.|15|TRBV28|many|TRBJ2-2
CASSRYVTNTGELFF
TGTGCCAGCAGCCGCTATGTAACGAACACCGGGGAGCTGTTTTTT
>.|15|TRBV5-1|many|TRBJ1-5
CASSSRGLSNQPQHF
TGCGCCAGCAGCTCCAGGGGTTTGAGCAATCAGCCCCAGCATTTT
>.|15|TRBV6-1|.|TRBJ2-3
CASSEVQGLTDTQYF
TGTGCCAGCAGTGAAGTACAGGGCCTCACAGATACGCAGTATTTT
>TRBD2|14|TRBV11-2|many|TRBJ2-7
CASSLLAGGPEQYF
TGTGCCAGCAGCTTATTGGCGGGGGGGCCCGAGCAGTACTTC